This TCR beta chain stems from a study of response to subunit inactivated influenza vaccine. At least ten counts were recorded for this clonotype. The antigen remains undetermined. V was clipped by 0 bases and J by 5 bases, with 14 bases between them. Germline-derived CDR1 and CDR2 are LGHNA and YSLEER. The CDR3 has 16 amino acids. Study observations and caveats: Researchers suggested that each seasonal influenza vaccination recruits few new T cells.

TCRdb re-called the RT-PCR reads with MiXCR, one entry per CDR3 protein. The table includes under 750,000 distinct CDR3 sequences, about 11% detected once. The source was PBMCs from blood, collected on the day of vaccination. This chain joins TRBV4-3 and TRBJ2-1; tentative D call: TRBD2 (6 bases). The sequence was collected from a man aged 45-65 years who received an inactivated influenza vaccine. The CDR3 DNA follows: TGCGCCAGCAGCCAAGATAGTTGGACTACGAACAATGAGCAGTTCTTC. Translating it yields CASSQDSWTTNNEQFF.